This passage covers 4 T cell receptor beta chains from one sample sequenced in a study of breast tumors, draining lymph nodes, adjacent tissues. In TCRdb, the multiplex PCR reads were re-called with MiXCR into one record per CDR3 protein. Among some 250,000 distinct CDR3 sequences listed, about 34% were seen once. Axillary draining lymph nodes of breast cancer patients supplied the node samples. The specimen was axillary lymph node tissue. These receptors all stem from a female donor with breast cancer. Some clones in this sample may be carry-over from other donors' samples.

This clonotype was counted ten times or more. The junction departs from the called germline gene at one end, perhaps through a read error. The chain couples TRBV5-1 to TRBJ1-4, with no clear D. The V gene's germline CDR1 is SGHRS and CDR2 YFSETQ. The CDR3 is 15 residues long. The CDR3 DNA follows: TGCGCCGGCAGCGCGTACTCGGGAGCTACTGAAAAACTGTTTTTT. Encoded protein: CAGSAYSGATEKLFF.

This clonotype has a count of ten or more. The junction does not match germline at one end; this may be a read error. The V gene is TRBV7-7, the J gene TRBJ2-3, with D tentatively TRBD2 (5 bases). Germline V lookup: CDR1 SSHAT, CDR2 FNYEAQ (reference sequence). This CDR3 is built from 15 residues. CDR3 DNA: TGTGCTAGCAGCTTAGAGGCTAGCAGCACAGATACGCAGTATTTT. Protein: CASSLEASSTDTQYF.

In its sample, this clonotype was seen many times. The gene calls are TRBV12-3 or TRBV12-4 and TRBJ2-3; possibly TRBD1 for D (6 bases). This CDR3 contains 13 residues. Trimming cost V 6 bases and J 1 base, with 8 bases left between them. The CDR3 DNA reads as TGTGCCAGCAGCCGACAGGGCACAGATACGCAGTATTTT. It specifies CASSRQGTDTQYF.

The CDR3 DNA sequence: TGTGCCAGCAGTTATCGGAGGACCAGAGAACCCAATGAGCAGTTCTTC. Translation: CASSYRRTREPNEQFF. The V gene is TRBV6-2 or TRBV6-3, the J gene TRBJ2-1, with a weak D call TRBD2 (5 bases). There are 16 residues in the CDR3. Germline CDR1 and CDR2: MNHEY and SVGEGT. V lost 3 bases to trimming and J lost 6 bases, with 18 bases between them.